These T cell receptor beta chains were read from a single sample in a study of neoadjuvant anti-PD-1 for oral cavity cancer. The method was immunoSEQ multiplex PCR; TCRdb's version includes in-frame clones alone and lacks a portion of them. The sample holds tens of thousands of clones, around four fifths seen once. The material sequenced was PBMCs, taken before nivolumab (anti-PD-1) treatment. The receptor source for this set is a person aged 35 to 85 with oral cavity squamous cell carcinoma. Both conserved end residues are part of each CDR3. D genes are given only for firm matches. A row's size may be missing; if present it is once, few, many or a size class.

v_gene,j_gene,abundance,d_gene,CDR3nt,CDR3aa
TRBV2,TRBJ2-5,-,-,TGTGCCAGCAGTGAGGAAGGCTTTCTTACCCAGTACTTC,CASSEEGFLTQYF
TRBV6-5,TRBJ2-1,-,-,TGTGCCAGCAGTTACTCGATCGTGGAAAATGAGCAGTTCTTC,CASSYSIVENEQFF
TRBV6-1,TRBJ1-5,-,-,TGTGCCAGCAGCCTGACGGGCCTGAATCAGCCCCAGCATTTT,CASSLTGLNQPQHF
TRBV1,TRBJ1-6,once,-,TGCACCAGCAGCCAAGGGACAGGGCATAATTCACCCCTCCACTTT,CTSSQGTGHNSPLHF
TRBV9,TRBJ1-2,-,-,TGTGCCAGCAGCGTAAGGGGGGACAACTCTAACTATGGCTACACCTTC,CASSVRGDNSNYGYTF
TRBV6-1,TRBJ1-1,-,-,TGTGCCAGCAGTGAAGCGAGCGCAGGGGCTGGAGGCACTGAAGCTTTCTTT,CASSEASAGAGGTEAFF
TRBV9,TRBJ2-7,once,-,TGTGCCAGCAGTGAGCCAGGGCGGTACGAGCAGTACTTC,CASSEPGRYEQYF
TRBV9,TRBJ2-1,-,TRBD1,TGTGCCAGCAGCGCAGGTGGACAGGGTGTGAGGGATGAGCAGTTCTTC,CASSAGGQGVRDEQFF
TRBV5-1,TRBJ2-2,-,-,TGCGCCAGCAAAGACCCCGGGGAGCTGTTTTTT,CASKDPGELFF
TRBV29-1,TRBJ1-2,-,-,TGCAGCGTTGAAGACAGCGTCTATGGCTACACCTTC,CSVEDSVYGYTF
TRBV2,TRBJ2-3,-,-,TGTGCCAGCAGTGAAGGCACAGATACGCAGTATTTT,CASSEGTDTQYF
TRBV28,TRBJ2-7,-,TRBD2,TGTGCCAGCAGCCCTCGACGGCGGGAGGGCCGTGAGCAGTACTTC,CASSPRRREGREQYF
TRBV7-2,TRBJ1-2,-,TRBD1,TGTGCCAGCAGCGGTAGGGGACAGGGGATCGGTGGCTACACCTTC,CASSGRGQGIGGYTF
TRBV15,TRBJ1-1,-,TRBD1,TGTGCCACCATACGAGAACAGGGGGTTATGAACACTGAAGCTTTCTTT,CATIREQGVMNTEAFF
TRBV30,TRBJ2-3,-,-,TGTGCCTGGAGGGGAACGAGGACGCAGTATTTT,CAWRGTRTQYF
TRBV7-6,TRBJ1-5,-,-,TGTGCCAGCAGCTTAGGGAGGAAACCGGATCAGCCCCAGCATTTT,CASSLGRKPDQPQHF
TRBV10-2,TRBJ1-1,-,-,TGCGCCAGCAGTGAAAGAAGGCGGGATGAAGCTTTCTTT,CASSERRRDEAFF
TRBV19,TRBJ2-7,-,-,TGTGCTTTTAGTGCCCACTACGAGCAGTACTTC,CAFSAHYEQYF
TRBV28,TRBJ2-7,-,-,TGTGCCAGCAGTTTAGACGTAGGTTCCAACGAGCAGTACTTC,CASSLDVGSNEQYF
TRBV6-5,TRBJ1-4,-,TRBD1,TGTGCCAGCAGTTACTTCGGGACAGGGACTGAAAAACTGTTTTTT,CASSYFGTGTEKLFF
TRBV7-7,TRBJ2-2,-,TRBD1,TGTGCCAGCAGCCCGGACAGGGGTGTAGCGAACACCGGGGAGCTGTTTTTT,CASSPDRGVANTGELFF
TRBV5-4,TRBJ2-2,-,TRBD2,TGTGCCAGCAGCTGGACTAGCGGGTTCGGCACCGGGGAGCTGTTTTTT,CASSWTSGFGTGELFF
TRBV5-4,TRBJ1-2,-,-,TGTGCCAGCAGCTCCAGATCCGCAACGTTCTATGGCTACACCTTC,CASSSRSATFYGYTF
TRBV11-2,TRBJ1-3,once,-,TGTGCCAGCAGCTTAGTTCAGATCTACCCTGGAAACACCATATATTTT,CASSLVQIYPGNTIYF
TRBV10-3,TRBJ2-7,-,TRBD2,TGTGCCATCAGTGTAGCGGGGGGGCTCAACGAGCAGTACTTC,CAISVAGGLNEQYF
TRBV11-2,TRBJ2-3,-,TRBD2,TGTGCCAGCAGCTTAGGTGGCGGGGGGGCCCTTGATACGCAGTATTTT,CASSLGGGGALDTQYF
TRBV5-1,TRBJ2-3,-,TRBD1,TGCGCCAGCAGCTCGGGACAGGGAGATACGCAGTATTTT,CASSSGQGDTQYF
TRBV5-1,TRBJ2-1,-,TRBD2,TGCGCCAGCAGCTTGGGGGCGGGAGGAGATGAGCAGTTCTTC,CASSLGAGGDEQFF
TRBV5-5,TRBJ1-5,once,-,TGTGCCAGCAGCTTGACTGGTCTGATTTCTATGCCCCAGCATTTT,CASSLTGLISMPQHF
TRBV5-4,TRBJ1-4,once,-,TGTGCCAGCAGCTTGGCGGGGACGGGAGGAGAAAAACTGTTTTTT,CASSLAGTGGEKLFF
TRBV7-8,TRBJ1-3,-,-,TGTGCCAGCAGCTCCACACGGTCCGGAAACACCATATATTTT,CASSSTRSGNTIYF
TRBV18,TRBJ1-2,-,TRBD1,TGTGCCAGCTCACCTCAGACAGGGGTCGGTGGCTACACCTTC,CASSPQTGVGGYTF
TRBV2,TRBJ2-5,once,TRBD2,TGTGCCAGCAGTGAAGCGGGTAGCGGGAGGGCCTTGGAGACCCAGTACTTC,CASSEAGSGRALETQYF
TRBV6-5,TRBJ2-5,-,-,TGTGCCAGCAGGGGAGAGACCCAGTACTTC,CASRGETQYF
TRBV10-3,TRBJ1-2,-,-,TGTGCCATCAGTGAGATTCTGGGGCTTAACTATGGCTACACCTTC,CAISEILGLNYGYTF
TRBV7-2,TRBJ2-7,-,-,TGTGCCAGCAGTTTTCACTACGAGCAGTACTTC,CASSFHYEQYF
TRBV5-5,TRBJ1-4,few,-,TGTGCCAGCACGCCTTCCCGGGGACTGTTTTTT,CASTPSRGLFF
TRBV9,TRBJ2-5,-,-,TGTGCCAGCAGCCCCGCGCTGGGGGAGACCCAGTACTTC,CASSPALGETQYF
TRBV5-5,TRBJ1-5,-,-,TGTGCCAGCAGCTTGGCCAGTATCTGGGATCAGCCCCAGCATTTT,CASSLASIWDQPQHF
TRBV10-1,TRBJ1-4,-,-,TGCGCCAGCAGTGAGTCGGGTCAGGGCGGAAGAGAAAAACTGTTTTTT,CASSESGQGGREKLFF
TRBV10-2,TRBJ2-2,-,TRBD1,TGCGCCAGCAGTGGTCAGGGGGCGGCCGGGGAGCTGTTTTTT,CASSGQGAAGELFF
TRBV19,TRBJ1-6,-,-,TGTGCCAGTAGTATAGGAACGTATTCACCCCTCCACTTT,CASSIGTYSPLHF
TRBV10-1,TRBJ1-2,-,-,TGCGCCAGCAGTGAAGACGGGGGTACTGGCTACACCTTC,CASSEDGGTGYTF
TRBV29-1,TRBJ1-2,-,TRBD1,TGCAGCGTTGAGCAGGGGGCTGGCTATGGCTACACCTTC,CSVEQGAGYGYTF
TRBV5-4,TRBJ1-1,-,-,TGTGCCAGCAGCAGCGCTCTGAACACTGAAGCTTTCTTT,CASSSALNTEAFF
TRBV19,TRBJ2-4,-,TRBD1,TGTGCCAGTAGTCCTTCGACAGGGAAGAGCATTCAGTACTTC,CASSPSTGKSIQYF
TRBV2,TRBJ2-5,-,TRBD2,TGTGCAGCGGGAAGGGACCAAGAACTCCCACAAGAGACCCAGTACTTC,CAAGRDQELPQETQYF
TRBV10-1,TRBJ2-2,few,-,TGCGCCAGCAGGGGGATCGGCGGGGAGCTGTTTTTT,CASRGIGGELFF
TRBV30,TRBJ1-2,-,TRBD1,TGTGCCTGGACTCCTCCTCCGGGACAGGGAAACTATGGCTACACCTTC,CAWTPPPGQGNYGYTF
TRBV30,TRBJ1-1,-,-,TGTGCCTGGACCGGGGCTACTGAAGCTTTCTTT,CAWTGATEAFF
TRBV7-2,TRBJ2-7,-,TRBD1,TGTGCCAGCAGCTTTGACAGGGGGCATTACGAGCAGTACTTC,CASSFDRGHYEQYF
TRBV19,TRBJ2-3,once,TRBD2,TGTGCCAGTAGTATCTCCCAGACTAGCGGGAGGCCAACGCGCACAGATACGCAGTATTTT,CASSISQTSGRPTRTDTQYF
TRBV19,TRBJ2-2,once,TRBD1,TGTGCCAGTAGTTGGGGGCCCAGGGGGCCGGGCACCGGGGAGCTGTTTTTT,CASSWGPRGPGTGELFF
TRBV6-6,TRBJ2-7,few,-,TGTGCCAGCCGTAACCCAAGGGGGTCGAGCTCCTACGAGCAGTACTTC,CASRNPRGSSSYEQYF
TRBV5-1,TRBJ1-1,once,-,TGCGCCAGCAGCTTGGAACATTTGTCCACTGAAGCTTTCTTT,CASSLEHLSTEAFF
TRBV6-5,TRBJ1-2,-,TRBD1,TGTGCCAGCAGTCGACAACAGGGGACTAACTATGGCTACACCTTC,CASSRQQGTNYGYTF
TRBV4-1,TRBJ2-1,-,TRBD1,TGCGCCAGCAGCTCAGCCGGACAGGGCCGCTACAATGAGCAGTTCTTC,CASSSAGQGRYNEQFF
TRBV6-6,TRBJ2-5,-,-,TGTGCCAGCAGTTACGGAGTCTCGGAGACCCAGTACTTC,CASSYGVSETQYF
TRBV28,TRBJ1-2,-,-,TGTGCCAGCAGTTACAGGGCAGCGCACTATGGCTACACCTTC,CASSYRAAHYGYTF
TRBV30,TRBJ2-3,-,-,TGTGCCTGGAGTTCCGGGAGACCCACAGATACGCAGTATTTT,CAWSSGRPTDTQYF